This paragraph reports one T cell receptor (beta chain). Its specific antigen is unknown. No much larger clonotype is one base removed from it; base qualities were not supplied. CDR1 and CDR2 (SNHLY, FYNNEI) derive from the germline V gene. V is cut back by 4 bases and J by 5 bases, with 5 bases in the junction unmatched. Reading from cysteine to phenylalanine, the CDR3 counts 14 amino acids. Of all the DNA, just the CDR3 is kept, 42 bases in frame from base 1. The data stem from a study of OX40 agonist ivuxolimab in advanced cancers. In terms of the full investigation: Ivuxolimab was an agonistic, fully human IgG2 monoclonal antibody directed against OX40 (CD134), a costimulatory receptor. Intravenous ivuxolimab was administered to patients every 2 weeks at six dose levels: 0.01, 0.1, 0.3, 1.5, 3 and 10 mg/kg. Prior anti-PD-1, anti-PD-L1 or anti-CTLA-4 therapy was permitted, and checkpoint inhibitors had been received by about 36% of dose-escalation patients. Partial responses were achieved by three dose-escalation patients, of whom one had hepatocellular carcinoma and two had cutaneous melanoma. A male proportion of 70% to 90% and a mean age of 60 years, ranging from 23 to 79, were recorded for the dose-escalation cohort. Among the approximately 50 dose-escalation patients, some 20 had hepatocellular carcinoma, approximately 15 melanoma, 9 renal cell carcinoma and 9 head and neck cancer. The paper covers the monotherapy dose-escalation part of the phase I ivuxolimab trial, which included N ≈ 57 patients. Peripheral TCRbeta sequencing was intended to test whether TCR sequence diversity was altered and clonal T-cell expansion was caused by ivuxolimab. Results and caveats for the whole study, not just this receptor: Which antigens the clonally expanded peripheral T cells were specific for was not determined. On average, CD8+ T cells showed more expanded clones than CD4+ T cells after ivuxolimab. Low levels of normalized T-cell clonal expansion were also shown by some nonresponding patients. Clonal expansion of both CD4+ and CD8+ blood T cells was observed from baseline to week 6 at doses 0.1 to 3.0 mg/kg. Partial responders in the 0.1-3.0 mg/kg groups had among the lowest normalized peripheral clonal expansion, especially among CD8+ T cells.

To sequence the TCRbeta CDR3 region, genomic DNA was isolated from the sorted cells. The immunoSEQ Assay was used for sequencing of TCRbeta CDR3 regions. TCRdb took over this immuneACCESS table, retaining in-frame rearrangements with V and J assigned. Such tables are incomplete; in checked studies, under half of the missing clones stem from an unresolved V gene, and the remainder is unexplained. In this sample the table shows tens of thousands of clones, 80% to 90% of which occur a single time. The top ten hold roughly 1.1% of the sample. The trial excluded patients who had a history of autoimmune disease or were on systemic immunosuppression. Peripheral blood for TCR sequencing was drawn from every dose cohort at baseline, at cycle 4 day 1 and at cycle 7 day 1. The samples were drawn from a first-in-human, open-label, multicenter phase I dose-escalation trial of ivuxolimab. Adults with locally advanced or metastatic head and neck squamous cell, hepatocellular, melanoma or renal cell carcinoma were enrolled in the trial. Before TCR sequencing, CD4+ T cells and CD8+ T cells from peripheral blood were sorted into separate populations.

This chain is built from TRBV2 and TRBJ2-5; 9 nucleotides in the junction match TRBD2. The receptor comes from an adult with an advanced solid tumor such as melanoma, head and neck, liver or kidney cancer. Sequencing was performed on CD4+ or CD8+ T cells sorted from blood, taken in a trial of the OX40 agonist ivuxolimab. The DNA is TGTGCCAGCAGTGTTAGCGGGGGCCTTGAGACCCAGTACTTC. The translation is CASSVSGGLETQYF.